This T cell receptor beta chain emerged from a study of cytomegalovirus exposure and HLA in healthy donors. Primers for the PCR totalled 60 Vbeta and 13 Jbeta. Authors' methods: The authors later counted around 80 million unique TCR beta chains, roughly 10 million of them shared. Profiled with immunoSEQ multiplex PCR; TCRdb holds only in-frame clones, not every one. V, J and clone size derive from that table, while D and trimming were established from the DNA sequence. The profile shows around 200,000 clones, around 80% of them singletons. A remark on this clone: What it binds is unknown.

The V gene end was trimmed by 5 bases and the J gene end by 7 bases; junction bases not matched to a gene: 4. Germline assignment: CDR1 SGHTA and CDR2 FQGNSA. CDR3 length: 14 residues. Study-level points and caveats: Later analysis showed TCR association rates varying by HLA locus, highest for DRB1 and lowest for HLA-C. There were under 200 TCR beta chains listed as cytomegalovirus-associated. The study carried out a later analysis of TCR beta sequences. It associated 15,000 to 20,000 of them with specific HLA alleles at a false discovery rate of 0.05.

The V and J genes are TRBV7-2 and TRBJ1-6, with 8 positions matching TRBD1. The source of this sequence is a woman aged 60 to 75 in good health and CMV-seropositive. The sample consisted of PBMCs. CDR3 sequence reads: CASSRTGMNSPLHF. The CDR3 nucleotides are TGTGCCAGCAGCCGGACAGGGATGAATTCACCCCTCCACTTT.